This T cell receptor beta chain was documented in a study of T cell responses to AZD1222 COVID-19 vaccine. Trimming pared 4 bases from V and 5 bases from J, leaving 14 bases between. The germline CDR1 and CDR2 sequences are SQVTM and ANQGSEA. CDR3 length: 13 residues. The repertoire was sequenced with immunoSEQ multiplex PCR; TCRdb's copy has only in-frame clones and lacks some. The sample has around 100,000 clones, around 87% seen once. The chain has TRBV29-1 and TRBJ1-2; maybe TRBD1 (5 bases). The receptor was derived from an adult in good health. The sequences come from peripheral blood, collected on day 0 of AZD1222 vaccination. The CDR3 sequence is CSVGLGRAYGYTF. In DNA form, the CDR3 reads TGCAGCGTTGGCTTGGGACGAGCATATGGCTACACCTTC.